This passage covers 17 T cell receptor beta chains from one sample sequenced in a study of OX40 agonist ivuxolimab in advanced cancers. The method was the immunoSEQ multiplex PCR assay. The table comes from immuneACCESS by way of TCRdb, which keeps in-frame sequences with V and J called. Part of the clones is missing from these tables; in studies checked, under half for an unresolved V gene and the rest for unknown reasons. The sample table contains about 150,000 clones; only one count was recorded for about 93% of them. Clones ranked in the top ten supply more than 1% of the sample. Sample: CD4+ or CD8+ T cells sorted from blood, taken in a trial of the OX40 agonist ivuxolimab. These TCRs come from an adult with an advanced solid tumor such as melanoma, head and neck, liver or kidney cancer.

The chain links TRBV11-2 to TRBJ2-5; 8 bases fit TRBD1. The trim removed 5 bases at V and 5 bases at J, leaving 10 bases unmatched. CDR3 size: 15 residues. Germline V gene sequence: CDR1 SGHAT, CDR2 FQNNGV. The CDR3 reads CASSGPRQGAETQYF. In DNA, the CDR3 is TGTGCCAGCAGCGGACCTCGGCAGGGGGCCGAGACCCAGTACTTC.

This chain connects TRBV25-1 to TRBJ1-5, with D possibly TRBD1 on 5 matching bases. Between the trimmed V and J ends, which lost 3 bases and 5 bases, there was a span of 14 bases. From germline, CDR1 is MGHDK and CDR2 SYGVNS. This CDR3 is built from 15 residues. The CDR3 DNA reads TGTGCCAGCAGTGACGGTGGGGCAGGGCATCAGCCCCAGCATTTT. Amino acid sequence: CASSDGGAGHQPQHF.

The CDR3 DNA sequence: TGTGCCAGCAGCCCACAGGGTTGGAACACTGAAGCTTTCTTT. This gives the protein CASSPQGWNTEAFF. The rearrangement links TRBV9 to TRBJ1-1, with D perhaps matching TRBD1 (6 bases). V lost 4 bases to trimming and J lost 1 base, with 11 bases between them. Germline CDR1 SGDLS, CDR2 YYNGEE. The CDR3 runs to 14 residues.

The chain uses TRBV30 and TRBJ2-2; possible D gene TRBD2, 6 bases. V lost 4 bases, J lost 3 bases, and 18 bases lay in between. The CDR3 runs 16 residues. Germline V gene sequence: CDR1 GTSNPN, CDR2 SVGIG (reference sequence). The CDR3: CAWTPPGGTDTGELFF. The CDR3 nucleotides are TGTGCCTGGACCCCCCCCGGCGGGACGGACACCGGGGAGCTGTTTTTT.

The genes are TRBV9 and TRBJ1-2; weak D call: TRBD1 (6 bases). CDR3 length: 14 residues. The germline gives CDR1 SGDLS, CDR2 YYNGEE. V was shortened by 0 bases and J by 5 bases, with 11 bases between the two germline ends. CDR3 DNA sequence: TGTGCCAGCAGCGTAGACCAGGGGATTTATGGCTACACCTTC. Translated: CASSVDQGIYGYTF.

V is TRBV5-1 and J is TRBJ1-1, with unresolved D. Germline V gene sequence: CDR1 SGHRS, CDR2 YFSETQ. This CDR3 contains 12 residues. V dropped 5 bases and J dropped 4 bases, with 9 bases sitting between them. As DNA, the CDR3 is TGCGCCAGCAGTCAAAGTGGCACTGAAGCTTTCTTT. It encodes CASSQSGTEAFF.

Here the CDR3 DNA reads TGTGCCAGCAGCTTGGGGGGTGGGGAGATCAATCAGCCCCAGCATTTT. Protein: CASSLGGGEINQPQHF. The chain links TRBV5-4 to TRBJ1-5; no clear D. Germline V gene data show CDR1 as SGHNT and CDR2 as YYREEE (reference sequence). This CDR3 has 16 amino acids. Trimming stripped 0 bases from V and 3 bases from J, with 13 bases between.

The chain links TRBV7-9 to TRBJ1-1, with a weak D call TRBD1 (5 bases). Trimming pared 2 bases from V and 1 base from J, leaving 14 bases between. The CDR3 totals 16 residues. The V gene's germline CDR1 is SEHNR and CDR2 FQNEAQ (reference sequence). The CDR3 sequence is CASSLRAGTANTEAFF. For the CDR3, the DNA is TGTGCCAGCAGCTTAAGGGCGGGGACTGCGAACACTGAAGCTTTCTTT.

The rearrangement joins TRBV7-3 to TRBJ2-7, with 8 bases aligning to TRBD2. The germline gives CDR1 SGHTA, CDR2 FQGTGA. The CDR3 consists of 15 residues. The ends lost 3 bases at V and 0 bases at J; junction bases unmatched: 4. The CDR3 reads CASSFSGGSSYEQYF. The CDR3 bases are TGTGCCAGCAGCTTCAGCGGGGGCAGCTCCTACGAGCAGTACTTC.

This sequence joins TRBV30 and TRBJ2-5; TRBD2 is a possible D gene (5 bases). There are 13 residues in the CDR3. Germline-derived CDR1 and CDR2 are GTSNPN and SVGIG (reference sequence). V lost 5 bases to trimming and J lost 5 bases, with 15 bases between them. As DNA, the CDR3 is TGTGCCTGGTACCGCCCGGGCGGGGAGACCCAGTACTTC. Amino acids: CAWYRPGGETQYF.

This clone was picked up one time. Because it lacks the conserved phenylalanine or tryptophan at the end, this CDR3 is likely a read error. It is unclear where the CDR3 begins or ends on the DNA, so no DNA is shown, and the CDR3 is as TCRdb lists it. J is TRBJ2-7 and V is TRBV6-1; the table's D call of TRBD1 was not tested on the DNA. From its first to its last residue, the CDR3 has 11 amino acids. In germline, CDR1 is MNHNS, CDR2 SASEGT. Here the CDR3 reads CASSSPPGVTL.

The chain links TRBV28 to TRBJ1-5, with D unclear. CDR1 is MDHEN, CDR2 SYDVKM, per germline. The V and J ends lost 6 bases and 4 bases respectively, with 16 bases between them. The CDR3 sequence is 15 residues long. CDR3 loop: CASSRPRLGNQPQHF. The CDR3 nucleotides read TGTGCCAGCAGCCGTCCCCGGCTAGGAAATCAGCCCCAGCATTTT.

The V and J genes are TRBV6-5 and TRBJ2-7; TRBD1 aligns across 7 bases. This CDR3 is built from 14 residues. Losses at the gene ends were 5 bases for V and 4 bases for J; bases not matched to a gene: 8. The germline gives CDR1 MNHEY, CDR2 SVGAGI. The CDR3 sequence is CASSTRQGPYEQYF. CDR3 DNA sequence: TGTGCCAGCAGTACTCGACAGGGACCTTACGAGCAGTACTTC.

This chain joins TRBV5-6 and TRBJ2-7, with TRBD1 identical over 8 bases. The CDR3 length is 14 residues. CDR1 SGHDT and CDR2 YYEEEE come from the germline V gene. V lost 3 bases to trimming and J lost 2 bases; unmatched junction nucleotides: 4. CDR3 in amino acids: CASSSGTGPYEQYF. The DNA for the CDR3 is TGTGCCAGCAGCTCCGGGACAGGACCCTACGAGCAGTACTTC.

V gene TRBV27 combines with J gene TRBJ1-4; D is perhaps TRBD1 (6 bases). Germline CDR1 and CDR2: MNHEY and SMNVEV (reference sequence). This CDR3 contains 15 residues. V lost 4 bases to trimming and J lost 4 bases, with 13 bases between them. CDR3 region: CASSSAGVLNEKLFF. DNA for the CDR3: TGTGCCAGCAGTTCGGCAGGGGTTCTTAATGAAAAACTGTTTTTT.

This chain joins TRBV7-2 and TRBJ1-4, with a weak D call TRBD1 (6 bases). Germline V lookup: CDR1 SGHTA, CDR2 FQGNSA. V lost 5 bases to trimming and J lost 8 bases, with 15 bases between them. The length of the CDR3 is 14 residues. CDR3 DNA: TGTGCCAGCAGCCTAACCGGGGGGCACGAAAAACTGTTTTTT. As protein: CASSLTGGHEKLFF.

J is TRBJ2-5 and V is TRBV28; 15 bases match TRBD2. The DNA end lines up better with TRBJ2-7; the J call may be wrong. Germline CDR1 MDHEN, CDR2 SYDVKM. The CDR3 spans 18 residues. The CDR3: CASSSLGTSGRSLNEQYF. The CDR3 DNA reads TGTGCCAGCAGTTCCCTCGGGACTAGCGGGAGGTCCCTCAACGAGCAGTACTTC.